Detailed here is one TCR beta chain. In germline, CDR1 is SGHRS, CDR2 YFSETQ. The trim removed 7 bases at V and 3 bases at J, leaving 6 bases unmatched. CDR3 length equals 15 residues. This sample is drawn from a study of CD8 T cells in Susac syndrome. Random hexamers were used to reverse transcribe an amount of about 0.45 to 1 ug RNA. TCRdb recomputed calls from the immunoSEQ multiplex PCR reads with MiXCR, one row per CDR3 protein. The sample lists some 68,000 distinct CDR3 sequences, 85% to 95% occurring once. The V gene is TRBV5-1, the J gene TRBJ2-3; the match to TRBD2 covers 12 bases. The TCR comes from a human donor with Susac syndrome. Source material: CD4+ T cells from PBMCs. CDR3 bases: TGCGCCAGCGGCAAACTAGCGGGGGGTACAGATACGCAGTATTTT. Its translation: CASGKLAGGTDTQYF.